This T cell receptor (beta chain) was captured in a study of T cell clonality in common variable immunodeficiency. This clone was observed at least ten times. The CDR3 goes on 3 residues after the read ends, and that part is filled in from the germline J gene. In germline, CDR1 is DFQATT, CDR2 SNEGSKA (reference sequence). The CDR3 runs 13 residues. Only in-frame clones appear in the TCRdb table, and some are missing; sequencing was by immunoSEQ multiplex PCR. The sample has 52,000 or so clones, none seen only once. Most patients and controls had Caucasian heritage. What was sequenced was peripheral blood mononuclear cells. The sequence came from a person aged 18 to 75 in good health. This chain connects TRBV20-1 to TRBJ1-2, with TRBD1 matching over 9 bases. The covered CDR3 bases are TGCAGTGCTCCTGACAGGGGGGGGTTAGGC. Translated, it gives CSAPDRGGLG. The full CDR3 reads CSAPDRGGLGYTF.